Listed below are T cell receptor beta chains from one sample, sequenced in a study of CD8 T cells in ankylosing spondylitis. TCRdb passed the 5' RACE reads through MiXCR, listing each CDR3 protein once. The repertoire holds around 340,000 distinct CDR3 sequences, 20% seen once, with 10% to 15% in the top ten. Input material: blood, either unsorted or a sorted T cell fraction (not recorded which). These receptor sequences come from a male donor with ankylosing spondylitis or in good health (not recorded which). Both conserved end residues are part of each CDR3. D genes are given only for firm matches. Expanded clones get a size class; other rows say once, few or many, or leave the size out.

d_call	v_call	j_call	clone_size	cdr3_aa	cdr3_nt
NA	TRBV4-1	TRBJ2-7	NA	CASSTTGAPGEQYF	TGCGCCAGCAGCACCACCGGGGCCCCAGGAGAGCAGTACTTC
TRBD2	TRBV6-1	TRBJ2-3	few	CASSRTFAGGQDTQYF	TGTGCCAGCAGTCGTACCTTCGCGGGGGGGCAAGATACGCAGTATTTT
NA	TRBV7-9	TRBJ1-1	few	CASSLDLGENTEAFF	TGTGCCAGCAGCTTAGATCTGGGTGAGAACACTGAAGCTTTCTTT
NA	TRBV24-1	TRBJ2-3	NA	CATSDALTITDTQYF	TGTGCCACCAGTGACGCACTGACGATCACAGATACGCAGTATTTT
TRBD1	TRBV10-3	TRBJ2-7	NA	CATQQGTTSPGEQYF	TGTGCCACCCAACAGGGGACCACCTCCCCCGGCGAGCAGTACTTC
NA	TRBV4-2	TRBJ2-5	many	CASSQDLQETQYF	TGTGCCAGCAGCCAGGACCTCCAAGAGACCCAGTACTTC
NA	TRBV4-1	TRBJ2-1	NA	CASSQEGVTNNEQFF	TGCGCCAGCAGCCAAGAGGGGGTTACTAACAATGAGCAGTTCTTC
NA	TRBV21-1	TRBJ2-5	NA	CASTRTRPAETQYF	TGTGCCAGCACCAGGACGAGGCCGGCAGAGACCCAGTACTTC
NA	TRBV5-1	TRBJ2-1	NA	CASSSRDKHNEQFF	TGCGCCAGCAGCTCCCGGGACAAACACAATGAGCAGTTCTTC
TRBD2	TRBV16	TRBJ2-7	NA	CASSQVAGPYEQYF	TGTGCCAGCAGCCAAGTAGCGGGGCCCTACGAGCAGTACTTC
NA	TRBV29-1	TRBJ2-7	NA	CSVVDTPSYEQYF	TGCAGCGTGGTAGACACTCCCTCCTACGAGCAGTACTTC
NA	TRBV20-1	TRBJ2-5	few	CSAREGLGVFETQYF	TGCAGTGCTAGAGAGGGGTTGGGGGTTTTTGAGACCCAGTACTTC
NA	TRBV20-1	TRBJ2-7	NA	CSARAEHGYEQYF	TGCAGTGCTAGAGCGGAACACGGCTACGAGCAGTACTTC
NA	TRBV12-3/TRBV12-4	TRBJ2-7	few	CASSFMVSSYEQYF	TGTGCCAGCAGTTTCATGGTTAGCTCCTACGAGCAGTACTTC
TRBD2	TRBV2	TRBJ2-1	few	CASSWGGLADASSYNEQFF	TGTGCCAGCTCCTGGGGGGGTTTAGCGGACGCGAGCTCCTACAATGAGCAGTTCTTC
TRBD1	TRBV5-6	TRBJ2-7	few	CASSFAPDRGYEQYF	TGTGCCAGCAGCTTTGCCCCGGACAGGGGATACGAGCAGTACTTC
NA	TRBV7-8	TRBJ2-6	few	CASSLSAGRTDSGANVLTF	TGTGCCAGCAGCTTAAGCGCGGGCAGGACCGACTCTGGGGCCAACGTCCTGACTTTC
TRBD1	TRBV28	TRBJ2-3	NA	CASTEGQGTNADTQYF	TGTGCCAGCACTGAGGGACAGGGGACTAATGCAGATACGCAGTATTTT
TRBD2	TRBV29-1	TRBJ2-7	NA	CSVEAPGGYEQYF	TGCAGCGTTGAAGCCCCGGGGGGCTACGAGCAGTACTTC
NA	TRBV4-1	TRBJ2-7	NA	CASSGRGGTYEQYF	TGCGCCAGCAGCGGACGTGGGGGGACCTACGAGCAGTACTTC
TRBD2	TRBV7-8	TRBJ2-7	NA	CASSSGLVGYEQYF	TGTGCCAGCAGCTCGGGACTAGTTGGCTACGAGCAGTACTTC
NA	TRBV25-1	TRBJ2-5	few	CASSEWGLQETQYF	TGTGCCAGCAGTGAATGGGGCTTACAAGAGACCCAGTACTTC